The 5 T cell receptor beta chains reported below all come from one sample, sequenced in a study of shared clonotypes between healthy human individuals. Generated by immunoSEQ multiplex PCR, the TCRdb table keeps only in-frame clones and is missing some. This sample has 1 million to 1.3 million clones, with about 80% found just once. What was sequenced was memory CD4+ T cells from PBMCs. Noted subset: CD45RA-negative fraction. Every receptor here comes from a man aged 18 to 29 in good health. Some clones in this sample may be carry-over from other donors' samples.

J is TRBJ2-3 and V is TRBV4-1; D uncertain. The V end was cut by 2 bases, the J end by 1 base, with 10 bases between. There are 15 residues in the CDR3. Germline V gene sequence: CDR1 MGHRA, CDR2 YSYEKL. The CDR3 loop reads CASSQPRRGTDTQYF. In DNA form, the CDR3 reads TGCGCCAGCAGCCAACCGAGGCGCGGCACAGATACGCAGTATTTT.

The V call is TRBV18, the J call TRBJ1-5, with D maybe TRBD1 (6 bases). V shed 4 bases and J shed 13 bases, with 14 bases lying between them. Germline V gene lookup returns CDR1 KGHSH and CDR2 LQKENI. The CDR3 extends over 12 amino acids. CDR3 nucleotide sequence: TGTGCCAGCTCACAGAGTAGGGGGGGACAGCATTTT. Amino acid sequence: CASSQSRGGQHF.

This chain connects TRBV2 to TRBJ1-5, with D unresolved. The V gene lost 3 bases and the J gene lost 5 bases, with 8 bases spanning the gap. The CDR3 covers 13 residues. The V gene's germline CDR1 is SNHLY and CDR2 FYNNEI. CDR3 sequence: CASSEYGDQPQHF. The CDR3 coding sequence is TGTGCCAGCAGTGAGTACGGCGATCAGCCCCAGCATTTT.

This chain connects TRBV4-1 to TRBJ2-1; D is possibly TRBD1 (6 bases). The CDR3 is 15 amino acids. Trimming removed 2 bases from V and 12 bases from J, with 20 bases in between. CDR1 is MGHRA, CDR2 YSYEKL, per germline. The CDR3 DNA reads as TGCGCCAGCAGCCAAATACAGGGTTCGAGGTTTGTGCAGTTCTTC. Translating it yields CASSQIQGSRFVQFF.

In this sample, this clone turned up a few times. The CDR3 bases are TGTGCCATCAGTGCGGAGGGTAACTATGGCTACACCTTC. Translated: CAISAEGNYGYTF. V and J are TRBV10-3 and TRBJ1-2, with no clear D. Germline-derived CDR1 and CDR2 are ENHRY and SYGVKD. V was clipped by 4 bases and J by 1 base, with 7 bases between them. This CDR3 region has 13 residues.